Below, 8 T cell receptor beta chains from the same sample are listed, as sequenced in a study of T-cell memory formation after mild COVID-19. Via MiXCR, TCRdb re-called the 5' RACE reads, giving one row per CDR3 protein. The sample includes around 200,000 distinct CDR3 sequences, around 25% of them seen just once. Source material: PBMCs or a T cell subset sorted from them (not recorded which). These receptors all stem from an adult woman who had mild COVID-19 (a few samples of this study predate the infection). Cell type and time point are not known.

The V gene is TRBV5-1, the J gene TRBJ1-2; D remains unclear. V was clipped by 0 bases and J by 3 bases, with 9 bases between them. CDR1 and CDR2 (germline): SGHRS, YFSETQ. The CDR3 is 14 residues long. This CDR3 is CASSLEADYYGYTF. The DNA for the CDR3 is TGCGCCAGCAGCTTGGAGGCGGACTACTATGGCTACACCTTC.

The rearrangement links TRBV20-1 to TRBJ1-1; D is ambiguous. CDR3 length: 13 residues. Germline V CDR1 and CDR2: DFQATT, SNEGSKA (reference sequence). Between the trimmed V and J ends, which lost 5 bases and 6 bases, there was a span of 16 bases. The CDR3 sequence: CSALQGFLAEAFF. The CDR3, as DNA: TGCAGTGCTCTCCAAGGGTTCCTCGCTGAAGCTTTCTTT.

This clonotype was detected a few times. The gene calls are TRBV7-9 and TRBJ1-2; D not certain. In germline, CDR1 is SEHNR, CDR2 FQNEAQ (reference sequence). There are 12 residues in the CDR3. Deletions cut 3 bases from V and 10 bases from J, with 12 bases between. CDR3 DNA: TGTGCCAGCAGCTTTACTCTTGGGGACTACACCTTC. This codes for CASSFTLGDYTF. The full variable domain, completed using reference TRBV7-9 and TRBJ1-2, is DTGVSQNPRHKITKRGQNVTFRCDPISEHNRLYWYRQTLGQGPEFLTYFQNEAQLEKSRLLSDRFSAERPKGSFSTLEIQRTEQGDSAMYLCASSFTLGDYTFGSGTRLTVV.

This clonotype was seen a few times. The gene calls are TRBV25-1 and TRBJ2-5; D possibly matches TRBD1 or TRBD2 (5 bases each). V was shortened by 3 bases and J by 4 bases, with 18 bases between the two germline ends. Germline loops: CDR1 MGHDK, CDR2 SYGVNS. There are 16 residues in the CDR3. CDR3 region: CASSEFSGTPGETQYF. In DNA, the CDR3 is TGTGCCAGCAGTGAGTTTTCCGGGACCCCTGGAGAGACCCAGTACTTC.

The chain couples TRBV5-4 to TRBJ2-5, with 14 bases aligning to TRBD2. With 5 bases clipped from V and 4 bases from J, the junction kept 10 bases outside the gene matches. Germline loops: CDR1 SGHNT, CDR2 YYREEE (reference sequence). This CDR3 has 17 residues. CDR3 in DNA: TGTGCCAGCAGTTCCGGGACTAGCGGGGGCCCAGGAGAGACCCAGTACTTC. It translates to CASSSGTSGGPGETQYF.

The chain is built from TRBV7-2 and TRBJ2-7; 7 bases line up with TRBD1. The germline CDR1 and CDR2 sequences are SGHTA and FQGNSA. The V gene end was trimmed by 3 bases and the J gene end by 2 bases; junction bases not matched to a gene: 4. The CDR3 runs to 14 residues. The CDR3 coding sequence is TGTGCCAGCAGCTTCACCGGGACAGCCTACGAGCAGTACTTC. Translated, it gives CASSFTGTAYEQYF.

The J gene is TRBJ2-1, the V gene TRBV27; a possible D gene is TRBD2 (6 bases). V was cut by 6 bases and J by 5 bases, with 17 bases left in between. Germline loops: CDR1 MNHEY, CDR2 SMNVEV (reference sequence). The CDR3 consists of 15 residues. The CDR3 spells CASRYGGSFNNEQFF. Written as DNA, the CDR3 is TGTGCCAGCAGATATGGAGGGTCCTTTAACAATGAGCAGTTCTTC.

This clonotype was detected many times. The chain employs TRBV5-1 and TRBJ2-3; tentative D call: TRBD2 (9 bases). V was pared by 4 bases and J by 0 bases, with 30 bases between. The CDR3 runs to 21 residues. CDR1 and CDR2 (germline): SGHRS, YFSETQ. The CDR3 region has the DNA TGCGCCAGCAGCCGTATCCCAACAACAGCGGGAGGACAGGGAAGCACAGATACGCAGTATTTT. Protein: CASSRIPTTAGGQGSTDTQYF.